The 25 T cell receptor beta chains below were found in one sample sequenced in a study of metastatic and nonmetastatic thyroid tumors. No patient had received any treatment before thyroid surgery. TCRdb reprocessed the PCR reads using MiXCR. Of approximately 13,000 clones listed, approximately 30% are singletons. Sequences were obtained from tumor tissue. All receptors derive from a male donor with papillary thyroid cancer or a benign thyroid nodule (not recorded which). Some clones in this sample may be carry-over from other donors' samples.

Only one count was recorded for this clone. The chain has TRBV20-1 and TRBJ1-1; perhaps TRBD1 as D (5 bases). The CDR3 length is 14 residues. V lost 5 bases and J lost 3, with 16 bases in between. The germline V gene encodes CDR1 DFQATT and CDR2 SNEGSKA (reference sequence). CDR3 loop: CSAGRGGRDTEAFF. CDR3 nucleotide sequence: TGCAGTGCTGGGAGGGGAGGTCGGGACACTGAAGCTTTCTTT.

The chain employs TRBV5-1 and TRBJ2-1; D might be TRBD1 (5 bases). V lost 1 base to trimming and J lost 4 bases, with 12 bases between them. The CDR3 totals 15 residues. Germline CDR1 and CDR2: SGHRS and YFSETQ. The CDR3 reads CASSLTTDGYNEQFF. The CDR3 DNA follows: TGCGCCAGCAGCTTGACGACAGATGGATACAATGAGCAGTTCTTC.

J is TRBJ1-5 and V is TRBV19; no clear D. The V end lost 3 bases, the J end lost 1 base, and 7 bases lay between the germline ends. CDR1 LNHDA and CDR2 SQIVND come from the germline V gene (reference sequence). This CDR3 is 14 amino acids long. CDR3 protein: CASSMTGSNQPQHF. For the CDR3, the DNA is TGTGCCAGTAGTATGACGGGCAGCAATCAGCCCCAGCATTTT. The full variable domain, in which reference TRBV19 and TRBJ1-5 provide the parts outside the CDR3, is DGGITQSPKYLFRKEGQNVTLSCEQNLNHDAMYWYRQDPGQGLRLIYYSQIVNDFQKGDIAEGYSVSREKKESFPLTVTSAQKNPTAFYLCASSMTGSNQPQHFGDGTRLSIL.

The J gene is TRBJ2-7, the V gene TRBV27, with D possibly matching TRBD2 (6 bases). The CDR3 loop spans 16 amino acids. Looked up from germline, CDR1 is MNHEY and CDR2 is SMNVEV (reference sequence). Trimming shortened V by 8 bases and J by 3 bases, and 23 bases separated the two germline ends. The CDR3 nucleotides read TGTGCCAGCGCTGCCCTCGGGGGAATTAAGTTCTACGAGCAGTACTTC. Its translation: CASAALGGIKFYEQYF.

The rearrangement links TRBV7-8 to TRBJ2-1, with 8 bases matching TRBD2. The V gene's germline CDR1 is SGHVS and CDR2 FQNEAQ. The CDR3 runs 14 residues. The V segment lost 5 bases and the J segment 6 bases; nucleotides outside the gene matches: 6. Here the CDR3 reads CASSLSGAGNEQFF. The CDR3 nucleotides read TGTGCCAGCAGCCTTAGCGGGGCAGGCAATGAGCAGTTCTTC.

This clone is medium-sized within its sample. CDR3 loop: CASRQGGSPLHF. In nucleotides, the CDR3 is TGTGCCAGCAGACAGGGAGGTTCACCCCTCCACTTT. The V gene is TRBV12-3 or TRBV12-4, the J gene TRBJ1-6; possible D gene TRBD1, 6 bases. Trimming cost V 6 bases and J 9 bases, with 9 bases left between them. The CDR3 consists of 12 residues.

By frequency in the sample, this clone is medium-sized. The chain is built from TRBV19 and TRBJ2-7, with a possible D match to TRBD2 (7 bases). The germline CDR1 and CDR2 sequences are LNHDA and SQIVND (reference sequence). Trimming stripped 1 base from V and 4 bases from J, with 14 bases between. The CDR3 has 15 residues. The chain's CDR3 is CASSIAPGRGYEQYF. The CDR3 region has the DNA TGTGCCAGTAGTATAGCCCCAGGGAGGGGGTACGAGCAGTACTTC.

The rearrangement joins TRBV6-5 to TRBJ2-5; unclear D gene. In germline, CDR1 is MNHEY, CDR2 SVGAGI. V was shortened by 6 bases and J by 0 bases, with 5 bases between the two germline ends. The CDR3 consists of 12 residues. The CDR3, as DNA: TGTGCCAGCAGACGGAACCAAGAGACCCAGTACTTC. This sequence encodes CASRRNQETQYF.

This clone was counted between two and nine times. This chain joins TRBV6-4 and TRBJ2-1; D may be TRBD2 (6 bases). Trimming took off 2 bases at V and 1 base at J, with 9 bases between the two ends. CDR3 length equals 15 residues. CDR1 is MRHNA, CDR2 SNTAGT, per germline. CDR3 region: CASSDDGGSYNEQFF. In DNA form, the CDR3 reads TGTGCCAGCAGTGACGATGGGGGGTCCTACAATGAGCAGTTCTTC.

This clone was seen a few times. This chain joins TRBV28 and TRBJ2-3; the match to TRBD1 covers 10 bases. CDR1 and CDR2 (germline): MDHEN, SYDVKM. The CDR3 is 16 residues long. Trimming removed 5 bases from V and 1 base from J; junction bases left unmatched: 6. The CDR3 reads CASSPRTGGGTDTQYF. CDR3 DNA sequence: TGTGCCAGCAGTCCGCGGACAGGGGGTGGCACAGATACGCAGTATTTT.

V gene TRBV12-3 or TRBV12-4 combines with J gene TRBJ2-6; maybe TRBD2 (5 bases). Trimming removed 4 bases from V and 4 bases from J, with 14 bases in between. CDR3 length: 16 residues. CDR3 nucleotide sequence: TGTGCCAGCAGTTCATCGGGAAAAGCGGGGGCCAACGTCCTGACTTTC. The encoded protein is CASSSSGKAGANVLTF.

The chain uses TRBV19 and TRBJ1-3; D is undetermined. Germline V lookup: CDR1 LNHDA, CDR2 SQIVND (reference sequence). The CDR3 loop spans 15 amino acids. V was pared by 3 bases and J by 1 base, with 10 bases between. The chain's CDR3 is CASSIAVTSGNTIYF. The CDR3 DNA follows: TGTGCCAGTAGTATCGCCGTTACTTCTGGAAACACCATATATTTT.

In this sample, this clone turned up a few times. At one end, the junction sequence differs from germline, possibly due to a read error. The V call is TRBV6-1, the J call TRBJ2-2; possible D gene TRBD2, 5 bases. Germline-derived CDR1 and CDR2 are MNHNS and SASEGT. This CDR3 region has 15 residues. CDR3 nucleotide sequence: TGTGCCAGCATGTCCTTGAGAGAGGGCACCTGGGAGCTGTTTTTT. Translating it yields CASMSLREGTWELFF.

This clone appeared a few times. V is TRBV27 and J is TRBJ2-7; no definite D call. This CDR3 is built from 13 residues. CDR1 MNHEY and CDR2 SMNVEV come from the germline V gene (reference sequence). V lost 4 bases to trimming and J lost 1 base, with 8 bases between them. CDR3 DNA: TGTGCCAGCAGTTCGGTAGATTCCTACGAGCAGTACTTC. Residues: CASSSVDSYEQYF.

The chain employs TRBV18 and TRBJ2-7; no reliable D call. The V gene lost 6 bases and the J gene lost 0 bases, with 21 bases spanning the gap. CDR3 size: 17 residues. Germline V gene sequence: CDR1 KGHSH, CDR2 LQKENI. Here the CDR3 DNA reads TGTGCCAGCTCCCTTACCCAAGGAGATACAGCCTCCTACGAGCAGTACTTC. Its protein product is CASSLTQGDTASYEQYF.

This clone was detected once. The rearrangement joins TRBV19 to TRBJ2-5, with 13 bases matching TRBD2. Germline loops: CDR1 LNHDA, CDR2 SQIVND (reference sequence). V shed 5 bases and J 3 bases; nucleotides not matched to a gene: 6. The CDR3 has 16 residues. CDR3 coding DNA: TGTGCCAGTAGTGTAACCGGGACTAGCGGGGAAGAGACCCAGTACTTC. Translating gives CASSVTGTSGEETQYF.

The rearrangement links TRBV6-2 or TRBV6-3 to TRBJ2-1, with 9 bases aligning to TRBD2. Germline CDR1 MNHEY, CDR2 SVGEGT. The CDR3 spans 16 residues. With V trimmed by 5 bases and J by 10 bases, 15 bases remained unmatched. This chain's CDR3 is CASSSSSGAANREQFF. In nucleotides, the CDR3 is TGTGCCAGCAGTAGTTCTAGCGGGGCCGCGAACAGGGAGCAGTTCTTC.

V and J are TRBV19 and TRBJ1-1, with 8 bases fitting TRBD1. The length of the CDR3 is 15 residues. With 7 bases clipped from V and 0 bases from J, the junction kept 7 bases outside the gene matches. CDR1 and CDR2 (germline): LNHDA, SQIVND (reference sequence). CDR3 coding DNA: TGTGCCAGTATCCGACAGGGGTACATGAACACTGAAGCTTTCTTT. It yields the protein CASIRQGYMNTEAFF.

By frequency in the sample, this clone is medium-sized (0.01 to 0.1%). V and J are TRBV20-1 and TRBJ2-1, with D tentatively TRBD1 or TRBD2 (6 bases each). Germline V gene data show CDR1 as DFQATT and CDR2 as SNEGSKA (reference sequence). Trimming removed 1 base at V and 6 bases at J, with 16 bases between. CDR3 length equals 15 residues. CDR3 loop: CSARVGGGTSNEQFF. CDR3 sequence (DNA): TGCAGTGCTAGAGTAGGGGGAGGCACGAGCAATGAGCAGTTCTTC.

The CDR3 DNA sequence: TGCGCCAGCAGCCAAGATGGGCTAGCGGGAAAGTACGAGCAGTACTTC. It yields the protein CASSQDGLAGKYEQYF. The rearrangement joins TRBV4-1 to TRBJ2-7; TRBD2 matches 9 bases. Germline V gene data show CDR1 as MGHRA and CDR2 as YSYEKL. The CDR3 has 16 amino acids. V was clipped by 0 bases and J by 4 bases; unmatched bases: 7.

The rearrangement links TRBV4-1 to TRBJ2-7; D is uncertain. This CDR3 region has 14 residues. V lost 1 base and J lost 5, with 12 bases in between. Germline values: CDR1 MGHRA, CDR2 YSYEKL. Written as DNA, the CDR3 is TGCGCCAGCAGCCAAGTGTACTTCCTAAACGAGCAGTACTTC. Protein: CASSQVYFLNEQYF.

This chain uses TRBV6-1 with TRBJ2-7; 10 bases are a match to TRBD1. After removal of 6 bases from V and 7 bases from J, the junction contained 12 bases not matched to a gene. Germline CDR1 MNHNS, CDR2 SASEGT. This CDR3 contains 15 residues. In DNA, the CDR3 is TGTGCCAGCAGGGATCCGACAGGGGGCTTGAAAGAGCAGTACTTC. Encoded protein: CASRDPTGGLKEQYF.

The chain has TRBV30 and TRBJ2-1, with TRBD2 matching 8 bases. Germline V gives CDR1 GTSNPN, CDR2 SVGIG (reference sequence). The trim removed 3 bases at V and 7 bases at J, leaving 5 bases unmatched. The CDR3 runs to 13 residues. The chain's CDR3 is CAWSLGGRNEQFF. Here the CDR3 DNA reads TGTGCCTGGAGCCTAGGCGGGAGGAATGAGCAGTTCTTC.

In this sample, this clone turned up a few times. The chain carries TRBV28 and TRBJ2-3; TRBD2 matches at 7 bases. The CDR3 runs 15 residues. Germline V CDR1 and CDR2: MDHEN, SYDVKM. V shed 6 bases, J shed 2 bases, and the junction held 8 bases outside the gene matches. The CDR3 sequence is CASSRRTSITDTQYF. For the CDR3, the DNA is TGTGCCAGCAGCCGACGGACTAGTATCACAGATACGCAGTATTTT.

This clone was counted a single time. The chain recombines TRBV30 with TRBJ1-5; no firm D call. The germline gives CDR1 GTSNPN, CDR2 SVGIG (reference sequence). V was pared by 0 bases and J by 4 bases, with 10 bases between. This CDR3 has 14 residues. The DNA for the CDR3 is TGTGCCTGGAGTGTACATCTTGGTAATCAGCCCCAGCATTTT. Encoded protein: CAWSVHLGNQPQHF. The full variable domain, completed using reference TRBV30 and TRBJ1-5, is SQTIHQWPATLVQPVGSPLSLECTVEGTSNPNLYWYRQAAGRGLQLLFYSVGIGQISSEVPQNLSASRPQDRQFILSSKKLLLSDSGFYLCAWSVHLGNQPQHFGDGTRLSIL.